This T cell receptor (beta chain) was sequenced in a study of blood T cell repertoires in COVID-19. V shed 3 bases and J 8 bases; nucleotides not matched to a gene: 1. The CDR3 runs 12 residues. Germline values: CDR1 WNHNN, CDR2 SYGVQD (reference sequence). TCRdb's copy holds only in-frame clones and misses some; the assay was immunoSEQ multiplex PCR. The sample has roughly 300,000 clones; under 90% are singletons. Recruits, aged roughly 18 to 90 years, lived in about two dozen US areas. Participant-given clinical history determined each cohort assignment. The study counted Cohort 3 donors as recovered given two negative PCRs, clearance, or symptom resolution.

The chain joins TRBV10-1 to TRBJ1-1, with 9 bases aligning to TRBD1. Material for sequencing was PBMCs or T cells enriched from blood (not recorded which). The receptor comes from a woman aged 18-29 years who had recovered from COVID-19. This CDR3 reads CASSDTGGEAFF. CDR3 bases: TGCGCCAGCAGTGATACAGGGGGCGAAGCTTTCTTT.